This TCR beta chain was recorded in a study of blood T cell repertoires in COVID-19 (dated by TCRdb to about 2020). Regarding the complete study: Collaborator samples came from the United States, Italy and Spain and covered acute and convalescent phases of COVID-19. Subjects who had been exposed to COVID-19, were actively infected with it, or had recovered from it provided the deeply sampled blood TCRbeta repertoires that made up the dataset. The prospective study material was composed of cDNA or gDNA derived from T cells, B-cell-depleted T cells, or PBMCs. HLA class I and class II types, where available, came from metadata supplied by the sample provider rather than from assay-based typing. The sample metadata nearly always contained a de-identified subject ID, COVID-19 status, age in years and sex. The samples were drawn from two sources: the first 160 participants of the ongoing ImmuneRACE study, and over 950 subjects contributed by 6 global collaborators. The repertoires were released in a freely available public database intended as a resource for research on the immune response to SARS-CoV-2. Results and caveats for the whole study, not just this receptor: The quantity of clinical and demographic metadata differed by source and by participant and was supplied without curation.

Enrolling through a virtual design, the prospective study's participants ranged in age from roughly 18 to 100 years and lived across roughly 23 United States geographic areas. In the prospective study, participants were assigned to cohorts based on the clinical history participants reported in a screening survey and a study questionnaire. For ImmuneRACE Cohort 3, a participant was defined as recovered based on two consecutive negative NP/OP PCR tests, clearance by a healthcare professional, or resolution of symptoms. In the prospective study, mobile phlebotomists collected whole blood, serum and a nasopharyngeal or oropharyngeal swab from each participant. Participants in the prospective study had the option to provide additional blood draws and questionnaires over an approximately 2-month period. Blood samples from the prospective study were shipped frozen or at room temperature prior to DNA extraction.

The junction carries 16 bases between V and J, which are trimmed by 7 bases and 9 bases respectively. Reading from cysteine to phenylalanine, the CDR3 counts 13 amino acids. Only the CDR3 region is kept as DNA, spanning 39 bases read in frame from base 1. The germline V gene (reference sequence) gives CDR1 as LNHDA and CDR2 as SQIVND. With respect to this clone: Its antigen is unknown. No much larger clone is present one base from it, and per-base qualities are unavailable.

TCRbeta CDR3 regions were amplified from genomic DNA by means of the immunoSEQ Assay, a bias-controlled multiplex PCR. Processing in the source paper ran as follows. The number of nucleated cells in each sample was estimated by amplification of reference gene primers within the assay. To quantify the absolute abundance of each unique TCRbeta CDR3 rearrangement, sequence reads were collapsed and filtered. For each sample, productive Simpson clonality was calculated as the square root of Simpson's diversity index across productive rearrangements. Entries here come from immuneACCESS through TCRdb and include only in-frame sequences with V and J called. Some clones fail to appear in such tables; in the studies checked, an unresolved V gene covers under half of the shortfall, and the cause of the remainder is unknown. That table supplies the V and J calls and clone size; D and trimming were determined from the DNA. The sample has under 150,000 clones on record, about 86% of them singletons. Roughly 2.3% of the sample belongs to the ten largest clones.

The sample taken for sequencing was PBMCs or T cells enriched from blood (not recorded which). The chain is made from TRBV19 and TRBJ1-5, with a weak D call of TRBD1 (5 bases match). The source is a woman aged 50 to 60 who had recovered from COVID-19. The DNA reads TGTGCCAGTACTGGGGGGACCGCTTTGCCCCAGCATTTT. It specifies CASTGGTALPQHF.